These T cell receptor beta chains were read from a single sample in a study of shared clonotypes between healthy human individuals. The repertoire was sequenced with immunoSEQ multiplex PCR; TCRdb's copy has only in-frame clones and lacks some. The sample yields over a million clones, approximately 78% seen once. The sequencing sample was made of memory CD4+ T cells from PBMCs. The receptors were sampled from a young man in good health. Some clones in this sample may be carry-over from other donors' samples. CDR3s include the opening cysteine and the closing phenylalanine or tryptophan. D genes are given only for firm matches. Expanded clones are given a class, and other clones once, few, many or no size at all.

D gene	CDR3 length	V gene	J gene	clone size	CDR3 protein	CDR3 DNA
TRBD1	16	TRBV5-6	TRBJ1-1	NA	CASSLGTGTLNTEAFF	TGTGCCAGCAGCTTGGGGACAGGGACTCTGAACACTGAAGCTTTCTTT
TRBD1	15	TRBV6-1	TRBJ2-7	NA	CASRYPGQGTYEQYF	TGTGCCAGCAGGTATCCGGGACAGGGAACCTACGAGCAGTACTTC
NA	14	TRBV4-1	TRBJ2-3	NA	CASSLDQPGDTQYF	TGCGCCAGCAGCCTAGACCAACCCGGGGATACGCAGTATTTT
TRBD1	15	TRBV28	TRBJ1-5	NA	CASSSGQGYEQPQHF	TGTGCCAGCAGCTCCGGACAGGGATATGAACAGCCCCAGCATTTT
NA	10	TRBV28	TRBJ2-7	NA	CASGRYEQYF	TGTGCCAGTGGCAGGTACGAGCAGTACTTC
NA	14	TRBV5-1	TRBJ2-7	NA	CASSLAGRESEQYF	TGCGCCAGCAGCTTGGCTGGGAGAGAGAGCGAGCAGTACTTC
TRBD2	15	TRBV7-9	TRBJ2-7	NA	CASSSGLGMVSEQYF	TGTGCCAGCAGCTCGGGACTAGGGATGGTAAGCGAGCAGTACTTC
TRBD1	15	TRBV5-4	TRBJ1-1	NA	CASSPGTGRITEAFF	TGTGCCAGCAGCCCAGGGACAGGACGGATCACTGAAGCTTTCTTT
NA	13	TRBV11-3	TRBJ1-1	NA	CASSLGSGTEAFF	TGTGCCAGCAGCTTAGGATCGGGCACTGAAGCTTTCTTT
NA	15	TRBV5-1	TRBJ2-1	NA	CASSFSGESYNEQFF	TGCGCCAGCAGCTTCTCAGGAGAGTCGTACAATGAGCAGTTCTTC
TRBD2	16	TRBV4-3	TRBJ2-1	NA	CASSQDASGSPDEQFF	TGCGCCAGCAGCCAAGATGCCAGCGGGAGTCCCGATGAGCAGTTCTTC
TRBD1	15	TRBV27	TRBJ1-2	NA	CASSLRRGREYGYTF	TGTGCCAGCAGCCTTCGAAGGGGGCGCGAGTATGGCTACACCTTC
NA	14	TRBV5-1	TRBJ1-2	NA	CASSLGGRGNGYTF	TGCGCCAGCAGCTTGGGTGGCAGGGGAAATGGCTACACCTTC
NA	15	TRBV5-1	TRBJ2-3	NA	CASSTAGPSTDTQYF	TGCGCCAGCTCTACGGCAGGGCCTAGCACAGATACGCAGTATTTT
NA	12	TRBV29-1	TRBJ1-4	NA	CSATGTPEKLFF	TGCAGCGCCACAGGGACCCCTGAAAAACTGTTTTTT
NA	12	TRBV28	TRBJ1-2	NA	CASSLLGTGYTF	TGTGCCAGCAGTTTATTGGGGACGGGCTACACCTTC
TRBD2	15	TRBV7-2	TRBJ2-7	once	CASSSRTSGSYEQYF	TGTGCCAGCAGCTCCCGGACTAGCGGCTCCTACGAGCAGTACTTC
NA	13	TRBV5-1	TRBJ2-4	NA	CASSLRGMNIQYF	TGCGCCAGCAGTCTCCGGGGGATGAACATTCAGTACTTC
TRBD2	14	TRBV6-4	TRBJ2-5	NA	CASRTSGPQETQYF	TGTGCCAGCAGGACTAGCGGGCCTCAAGAGACCCAGTACTTC
TRBD1	13	TRBV27	TRBJ1-5	NA	CASSLSGTGGWYF	TGTGCCAGCAGTTTATCTGGGACAGGGGGCTGGTATTTT
NA	16	TRBV7-6	TRBJ2-1	NA	CASSPRAGGSAGEQFF	TGTGCCAGCAGCCCCCGCGCAGGGGGGAGCGCAGGGGAGCAGTTCTTC
NA	12	TRBV28	TRBJ2-2	NA	CASSLLTGELFF	TGTGCCAGCAGTTTATTAACGGGGGAGCTGTTTTTT
TRBD1	14	TRBV5-1	TRBJ2-5	NA	CASSGRDRKETQYF	TGCGCCAGCAGCGGCCGGGACAGGAAAGAGACCCAGTACTTC
NA	18	TRBV7-9	TRBJ1-4	NA	CASSPRDGYSATNEKLFF	TGTGCCAGCAGCCCCCGGGACGGTTATTCCGCAACTAATGAAAAACTGTTTTTT
NA	12	TRBV28	TRBJ2-2	NA	CASSLSSGELFF	TGTGCCAGCAGTTTAAGTTCCGGGGAGCTGTTTTTT
TRBD1	13	TRBV7-2	TRBJ2-3	NA	CASSPGQGDTQYF	TGTGCCAGCAGCCCAGGACAGGGCGATACGCAGTATTTT
TRBD1	16	TRBV7-9	TRBJ2-3	many	CASSLVPGQGPDTQYF	TGTGCCAGCAGCTTAGTTCCGGGACAGGGTCCAGATACGCAGTATTTT
NA	15	TRBV5-1	TRBJ1-3	NA	CASSRGQIVGNTIYF	TGCGCCAGCAGCCGCGGACAGATCGTCGGAAACACCATATATTTT
NA	14	TRBV5-4	TRBJ2-7	many	CASSSTRTSSEQYF	TGTGCCAGCAGCTCGACAAGAACTAGTTCCGAGCAGTACTTC
TRBD2	17	TRBV2	TRBJ2-1	NA	CASFGSGTSGRRNEQFF	TGTGCCAGCTTCGGGTCGGGAACTAGCGGGAGAAGAAATGAGCAGTTCTTC
TRBD2	17	TRBV2	TRBJ2-3	NA	CASSEFLSGSRADTQYF	TGTGCCAGCAGTGAATTTCTTAGCGGGAGTAGGGCAGATACGCAGTATTTT
TRBD2	16	TRBV28	TRBJ2-7	NA	CASNSPGLAASYEQYF	TGTGCCAGCAACTCCCCCGGACTAGCGGCGTCCTACGAGCAGTACTTC
NA	12	TRBV7-2	TRBJ2-2	NA	CASSILLRELFF	TGTGCCAGCAGCATCCTACTCAGGGAGCTGTTTTTT
TRBD1	15	TRBV6-1	TRBJ1-2	NA	CASSGAGTAVQGYTF	TGTGCCAGCAGTGGAGCCGGGACAGCCGTCCAGGGCTACACCTTC
NA	14	TRBV28	TRBJ1-4	NA	CASSLWGRSEKLFF	TGTGCCAGCAGTTTATGGGGCAGGTCTGAAAAACTGTTTTTT
NA	15	TRBV4-3	TRBJ2-7	NA	CASSQDTGKGYEQYF	TGCGCCAGCAGCCAAGATACGGGGAAGGGCTACGAGCAGTACTTC
NA	15	TRBV27	TRBJ2-5	NA	CASSFAGRVQETQYF	TGTGCCAGCAGTTTTGCAGGCAGGGTCCAAGAGACCCAGTACTTC
NA	14	TRBV5-5	TRBJ1-1	NA	CASSLAWTNTEAFF	TGTGCCAGCAGCTTGGCTTGGACGAACACTGAAGCTTTCTTT